This entry lists 16 T cell receptor beta chains sequenced from one sample in a study of response to subunit inactivated influenza vaccine. TCRdb itself ran the RT-PCR reads through MiXCR, one entry per CDR3 protein. The table records around 570,000 distinct CDR3 sequences, 6% to 9% of them present only once. The specimen was PBMCs from blood, collected around 25 months after vaccination. Source of these receptors: a man between 50 and 75 years old who received an inactivated influenza vaccine.

V and J are TRBV7-2 and TRBJ2-7, with 9 nucleotides matching TRBD1. J gave up 3 bases and V 8 bases, and 14 bases lay outside the gene matches. Germline V gene data show CDR1 as SGHTA and CDR2 as FQGNSA. This CDR3 is 16 amino acids long. The CDR3 DNA sequence: TGTGCCAGCTCATTTGGAGTCGGGACAGGGTTCTACGAGCAGTACTTC. It encodes CASSFGVGTGFYEQYF.

V usage is TRBV15 and J usage is TRBJ2-7, with TRBD1 identical over 7 bases. J was trimmed by 2 bases and V by 3 bases; bases with no gene match: 4. Per the germline V gene, CDR1 is LNHNV and CDR2 is YYDKDF (reference sequence). The CDR3 extends over 14 amino acids. CDR3 sequence reads: CATSRVDRTYEQYF. CDR3 nucleotides: TGTGCCACCAGCAGGGTGGACAGGACCTACGAGCAGTACTTC. The whole variable domain, remainder taken from reference TRBV15 and TRBJ2-7, is DAMVIQNPRYQVTQFGKPVTLSCSQTLNHNVMYWYQQKSSQAPKLLFHYYDKDFNNEADTPDNFQSRRPNTSFCFLDIRSPGLGDTAMYLCATSRVDRTYEQYFGPGTRLTVT.

Ten or more counts support this clonotype. The chain combines TRBV29-1 with TRBJ2-1, with D perhaps matching TRBD1 or TRBD2 (5 bases each). Germline V gene lookup returns CDR1 SQVTM and CDR2 ANQGSEA. Trimming cost V 6 bases and J 7 bases, with 16 bases left between them. The CDR3 loop spans 13 amino acids. DNA for the CDR3: TGCAGCGTAGACCCCTGGGGGAAGAATGAGCAGTTCTTC. As protein: CSVDPWGKNEQFF.

The gene calls are TRBV6-2 or TRBV6-3 and TRBJ2-5; D perhaps matches TRBD2 (5 bases). The CDR3 contains 13 residues. The germline CDR1 and CDR2 sequences are MNHEY and SVGEGT. V lost 5 bases to trimming and J lost 5 bases, with 12 bases between them. The CDR3 DNA follows: TGTGCCAGCAGTGGACTCGGTCGGGAGACCCAGTACTTC. Protein: CASSGLGRETQYF.

This clonotype has ten or more counts. The gene calls are TRBV20-1 and TRBJ2-4; 7 positions match TRBD2. This CDR3 spans 18 amino acids. Germline CDR1 and CDR2: DFQATT and SNEGSKA (reference sequence). Trimming cost V 6 bases and J 3 bases; bases outside gene matches: 20. In DNA form, the CDR3 reads TGCAGTGCAAGGGCGGGGGTGGTGTACAGCGGCCTCAAAAACATTCAGTACTTC. This encodes CSARAGVVYSGLKNIQYF.

This clonotype has a handful of counts. V is TRBV10-3 and J is TRBJ2-7; a weak D match, TRBD2 (7 bases). This CDR3 region has 15 residues. Germline V gene lookup returns CDR1 ENHRY and CDR2 SYGVKD. Trimming removed 4 bases from V and 6 bases from J, with 19 bases in between. CDR3 residues: CAISAVKGGSAEQYF. Here the CDR3 DNA reads TGTGCCATCAGTGCGGTGAAGGGGGGGTCGGCCGAGCAGTACTTC.

The chain has TRBV4-1 and TRBJ2-4; 9 bases map to TRBD2. Per the germline V gene, CDR1 is MGHRA and CDR2 is YSYEKL. The CDR3 runs to 17 residues. With V trimmed by 1 base and J by 7 bases, 11 bases remained unmatched. CDR3 nucleotides: TGCGCCAGCAGCCAAGGCGGGACTAGCAGGGACCTCAACATTCAGTACTTC. It yields the protein CASSQGGTSRDLNIQYF.

The gene calls are TRBV3-1 and TRBJ2-5; 9 bases map to TRBD2. CDR1 and CDR2 from the germline V gene are LGHDT and YNNKEL (reference sequence). The V gene end was trimmed by 1 base and the J gene end by 5 bases; junction bases not matched to a gene: 17. The CDR3 loop spans 19 amino acids. The CDR3 loop reads CASSQGASGAFSRRETQYF. Written as DNA, the CDR3 is TGTGCCAGCAGCCAAGGGGCTAGCGGGGCGTTTAGCCGAAGGGAGACCCAGTACTTC.

There are a few counts of this clonotype. This chain joins TRBV7-2 and TRBJ2-5, with 11 bases matching TRBD2. The germline V gene has CDR1 SGHTA and CDR2 FQGNSA. The CDR3 is 18 amino acids. The J segment lost 2 bases and the V segment lost 0 bases, leaving 8 bases of the junction unmatched. The CDR3 spells CASSLALLAGGPQETQYF. The CDR3 coding sequence is TGTGCCAGCAGCTTAGCCCTCCTAGCGGGGGGTCCTCAAGAGACCCAGTACTTC.

This clonotype was seen at least ten times. The chain employs TRBV24-1 and TRBJ2-5; 9 nucleotides match TRBD1. Unmatched junction bases numbered 16, after V lost 7 bases and J lost 5 bases. This CDR3 comprises 17 residues. Per the germline V gene, CDR1 is KGHDR and CDR2 is SFDVKD. CDR3 residues: CATSSPGGTGSVETQYF. CDR3 coding DNA: TGTGCCACCAGCTCCCCCGGAGGGACAGGGTCGGTGGAGACCCAGTACTTC.

A note on this clonotype: Mismatch with germline at one junction end may stem from a read error. The chain employs TRBV12-3 or TRBV12-4 and TRBJ2-1, with D perhaps matching TRBD1 or TRBD2 (5 bases each). The length of the CDR3 is 17 residues. This chain's CDR3 is CASSPPPGTRSYNEQIF. DNA of the CDR3: TGTGCCAGCAGCCCGCCCCCCGGGACCCGGTCCTACAATGAGCAGATCTTC.

This clonotype was detected a few times. This sequence joins TRBV20-1 and TRBJ2-7; tentatively, D is TRBD1 (6 bases). Between the trimmed V and J ends, which lost 2 bases and 0 bases, there was a span of 14 bases. Germline CDR1 reads DFQATT; CDR2 reads SNEGSKA (reference sequence). This CDR3 has 15 residues. CDR3 bases: TGCAGTGCTAGACCCCTAACAGGGAGCTCCTACGAGCAGTACTTC. Encoded protein: CSARPLTGSSYEQYF.

J is TRBJ2-3 and V is TRBV6-5; 10 bases are a match to TRBD2. Looked up from germline, CDR1 is MNHEY and CDR2 is SVGAGI. The CDR3 consists of 19 residues. J was trimmed by 1 base and V by 2 bases; bases with no gene match: 12. In nucleotides, the CDR3 is TGTGCCAGCAGTTACGGGGGTCATGGTAGCGGGGGGCGCACAGATACGCAGTATTTT. Its translation: CASSYGGHGSGGRTDTQYF.

This clonotype was detected only a few times. The chain employs TRBV20-1 and TRBJ2-1; D is uncertain. Trimming cost V 5 bases and J 8 bases, with 10 bases left between them. Germline lookup yields CDR1 DFQATT and CDR2 SNEGSKA (reference sequence). The CDR3 spans 11 residues. As DNA, the CDR3 is TGCAGTGCTTCCTCAGGCCATGAGCAGTTCTTC. Amino acids: CSASSGHEQFF.

The sample holds a few counts of this clonotype. The chain is built from TRBV7-3 and TRBJ2-1; 9 nucleotides line up with TRBD2. The germline V gene encodes CDR1 SGHTA and CDR2 FQGTGA. The CDR3 extends over 17 amino acids. Trimming took 0 bases from V and 5 from J; bases not matched to a gene: 8. CDR3 loop: CASSLTGVAGADNEQFF. The CDR3 DNA is TGTGCCAGCAGCTTAACGGGGGTAGCGGGAGCCGACAATGAGCAGTTCTTC.

CDR3 coding DNA: TGCAGTGCTAGAGACCTAGCGGGATTTAGCGACGAGCAGTACTTC. The encoded protein is CSARDLAGFSDEQYF. The chain links TRBV20-1 to TRBJ2-7; 9 positions match TRBD2. The CDR3 has 15 residues. The germline V gene has CDR1 DFQATT and CDR2 SNEGSKA (reference sequence). The ends lost 0 bases at V and 5 bases at J; junction bases unmatched: 8.